The T cell receptor beta chain under discussion was sequenced for a study of T cells in Graves' hyperthyroidism and ophthalmopathy. V was cut by 6 bases and J by 0 bases, with 15 bases left in between. The CDR3 has 15 residues. Germline-derived CDR1 and CDR2 are MDHEN and SYDVKM. This clonotype was detected many times. Its antigen is currently unknown. There were TCR beta CDR3 regions amplified from RNA transcripts. HTBI primers were employed in a first-round RT-PCR of the TCR CDR3. One entry per CDR3 protein results from TCRdb running MiXCR on the multiplex PCR reads. The table lists 550,000 to 800,000 distinct CDR3 sequences, about 15% of them singletons. Study results and limitations: It was a median approximately 6 months before onset that the model predicted ophthalmopathy.

The sequenced sample was blood. The sequence came from a man younger than 35 with Graves' hyperthyroidism. The chain employs TRBV28 and TRBJ2-7; D is possibly TRBD2 (6 bases). Here the CDR3 DNA reads TGTGCCAGCAGCCCGATAGCGGCCATCTCCTACGAGCAGTACTTC. Protein product: CASSPIAAISYEQYF.